Listed here are 10 T cell receptor beta chains from one sample, sequenced in a study of cytomegalovirus exposure and HLA in healthy donors. Primers included in the PCR were 60 Vbeta and 13 Jbeta primers. Some clones are missing from TCRdb's copy, which holds only in-frame ones; the method was immunoSEQ multiplex PCR. Its table records about 130,000 clones. The sample comprised PBMCs. The receptors here all came from a woman aged 40 to 50 in good health and CMV-seronegative.

This chain uses TRBV7-2 with TRBJ2-7; a weak D match, TRBD1 (5 bases). CDR1 SGHTA and CDR2 FQGNSA come from the germline V gene. CDR3 length: 12 amino acids. The V end was cut by 5 bases, the J end by 5 bases, with 10 bases between. The CDR3 sequence is CASSRQFHEQYF. CDR3 sequence (DNA): TGTGCCAGCAGCAGACAGTTCCACGAGCAGTACTTC.

The J gene is TRBJ2-3, the V gene TRBV4-3; 9 bases are shared with TRBD1. The CDR3 is 18 amino acids. V lost 1 base and J lost 4; bases outside the gene matches: 12. Germline-derived CDR1 and CDR2 are LGHNA and YSLEER. The DNA for the CDR3 is TGCGCCAGCAGCCAAGGGGCACCCGGGACAGGGACTGCAGATACGCAGTATTTT. This gives the protein CASSQGAPGTGTADTQYF.

The J gene is TRBJ1-5, the V gene TRBV5-1; tentatively, D is TRBD1 (6 bases). Trimming took 0 bases from V and 2 from J, leaving 9 bases between them. Germline CDR1 SGHRS, CDR2 YFSETQ. This CDR3 region has 15 residues. CDR3 nucleotides: TGCGCCAGCAGCTTGGAACAGGGCCGCAATCAGCCCCAGCATTTT. Its protein product is CASSLEQGRNQPQHF. The full variable domain, rest sourced from reference TRBV5-1 and TRBJ1-5, is KAGVTQTPRYLIKTRGQQVTLSCSPISGHRSVSWYQQTPGQGLQFLFEYFSETQRNKGNFPGRFSGRQFSNSRSEMNVSTLELGDSALYLCASSLEQGRNQPQHFGDGTRLSIL.

J is TRBJ2-7 and V is TRBV18, with TRBD1 identical over 8 bases. V gave up 3 bases and J gave up 2 bases; unmatched junction bases: 15. Per germline, CDR1 KGHSH and CDR2 LQKENI. CDR3 length: 18 residues. In DNA, the CDR3 is TGTGCCAGCTCACCGGGGACAGGACGACAGGGAACTCCCTACGAGCAGTACTTC. Translating gives CASSPGTGRQGTPYEQYF.

The chain uses TRBV10-3 and TRBJ2-1; a possible D gene is TRBD1 (6 bases). Trimming shortened V by 4 bases and J by 1 base, and 17 bases separated the two germline ends. Germline lookup yields CDR1 ENHRY and CDR2 SYGVKD. CDR3 length: 17 residues. The CDR3 nucleotides read TGTGCCATCAGTGCATCCGGAGACAGGTCTTCCTACAATGAGCAGTTCTTC. Translated: CAISASGDRSSYNEQFF.

This rearrangement joins TRBV9 to TRBJ1-2; the D is unclear. Germline V gives CDR1 SGDLS, CDR2 YYNGEE. The V end was cut by 0 bases, the J end by 5 bases, with 14 bases between. The CDR3 has 15 amino acids. This CDR3 reads CASSVAPDGVYGYTF. The CDR3 DNA is TGTGCCAGCAGCGTAGCTCCCGACGGGGTTTATGGCTACACCTTC.

This CDR3 reads CASSYTTGTEAFF. The CDR3 nucleotides are TGTGCCAGCAGTTACACAACAGGGACTGAAGCTTTCTTT. The genes are TRBV6-5 and TRBJ1-1; D is possibly TRBD1 (6 bases). V lost 2 bases and J 5 bases, leaving 9 bases between the germline ends. The germline V gene has CDR1 MNHEY and CDR2 SVGAGI. The CDR3 totals 13 residues.

The rearrangement joins TRBV28 to TRBJ1-5; a possible D gene is TRBD1 (6 bases). Germline-derived CDR1 and CDR2 are MDHEN and SYDVKM. The CDR3 is made up of 14 amino acids. The germline V and J ends were trimmed by 6 bases and 7 bases, with 16 bases remaining between them. CDR3 in amino acids: CASSLQGSWQPQHF. The DNA of the CDR3 is TGTGCCAGCAGCCTACAGGGCTCCTGGCAGCCCCAGCATTTT.

This chain connects TRBV6-1 to TRBJ1-2; D may be TRBD1 (5 bases). CDR3 length equals 15 residues. With 6 bases removed from V and 1 base from J, the gap between germline ends came to 15 bases. Germline V gene lookup returns CDR1 MNHNS and CDR2 SASEGT. In nucleotides, the CDR3 is TGTGCCAGCAGAGAAACGACAGACGTTAACTATGGCTACACCTTC. Translation gives CASRETTDVNYGYTF.

The rearrangement joins TRBV6-5 to TRBJ1-2, with TRBD1 identical over 7 bases. With 0 bases clipped from V and 5 bases from J, the junction kept 9 bases outside the gene matches. From germline, CDR1 is MNHEY and CDR2 SVGAGI. The length of the CDR3 is 16 residues. The CDR3 bases are TGTGCCAGCAGTTACTCTGAAAGGGGGCTTGGGTATGGCTACACCTTC. Its translation is CASSYSERGLGYGYTF.